One T cell receptor (beta chain) is described in this entry. Its antigen is still unknown. Time point meaning: newly diagnosed GD, antithyroid drugs for less than 3 months. Preparation of the TCR library used RNA extracted from PBMCs. EDTA tubes were used for drawing around 9 milliliters of peripheral blood. CDR3-region Arm-PCR and iRepertoire HTBI primers produced the TCR beta libraries. Original data processing: Segment identification across samples yielded 55 to 65 TRBV and more than 11 TRBJ segments. Via MiXCR, TCRdb re-called the multiplex PCR reads, giving one row per CDR3 protein. TCRdb, not the authors, supplied the V and J calls. The sample records about 540,000 distinct CDR3 sequences, around an eighth being singletons. The germline V and J ends were trimmed by 2 bases and 7 bases, with 13 bases remaining between them. This CDR3 region has 15 residues. Germline V gene data show CDR1 as SGHTS and CDR2 as YDEGEE.

These data originate in a study of regulatory T cells in long-lasting Graves disease. Regarding the study as a whole: TRBV28, TRBJ1-2 and TRBJ2-5 emerged as the favored segments in persistent disease.

These records were also assigned to another study, of T cells in Graves' hyperthyroidism and ophthalmopathy. From that second work: The TCR CDR3 first-round RT-PCR relied on the HTBI primer set.

This TCR was sampled from a young man with Graves disease. The V call is TRBV5-8, the J call TRBJ1-6; D perhaps matches TRBD1 (6 bases). Sequences were derived from peripheral blood mononuclear cells (PBMCs), sampled at new diagnosis, from a patient treated with antithyroid drugs. The CDR3, as DNA: TGTGCCAGCAGCTTCGGGGGGGCTGGGAATTCACCCCTCCACTTT. Translation gives CASSFGGAGNSPLHF. Full variable domain (outside the CDR3, taken from reference TRBV5-8 and TRBJ1-6): EAGVTQSPTHLIKTRGQQATLRCSPISGHTSVYWYQQALGLGLQFLLWYDEGEERNRGNFPPRFSGRQFPNYSSELNVNALELEDSALYLCASSFGGAGNSPLHFGNGTRLTVT.